One sample yielded the 12 T cell receptor beta chains listed below, sequenced in a study of T cell responses to AZD1222 COVID-19 vaccine. The protocol was immunoSEQ multiplex PCR, while the TCRdb copy is restricted to in-frame clones and leaves out a portion. The top ten clones hold 28% of a sample with tens of thousands of clones, 80% to 90% of them seen once. Sample: peripheral blood, taken 28 days after the second AZD1222 dose. The receptors shown here come from an adult who received the AZD1222 COVID-19 vaccine.

The chain carries TRBV3-1 (or the pseudogene TRBV3-2) and TRBJ1-3, with TRBD1 as a possible D gene (6 bases). The germline V gene has CDR1 LGHDT and CDR2 YNNKEL (reference sequence). V lost 2 bases, J lost 0 bases, and 11 bases lay in between. This CDR3 is built from 16 residues. The CDR3 coding sequence is TGTGCCAGCAGCCAATTTGCAGGGGACTCTGGAAACACCATATATTTT. It codes for CASSQFAGDSGNTIYF.

The J gene is TRBJ2-1, the V gene TRBV6-5; perhaps TRBD1 as D (5 bases). CDR3 length: 15 amino acids. CDR1 is MNHEY, CDR2 SVGAGI, per germline. V was shortened by 5 bases and J by 6 bases, with 17 bases between the two germline ends. The CDR3: CASSPPGGASNEQFF. CDR3 bases: TGTGCCAGCAGTCCTCCCGGTGGGGCTAGCAATGAGCAGTTCTTC.

The chain employs TRBV29-1 and TRBJ1-2, with 10 bases matching TRBD1. The J segment lost 4 bases and the V segment lost 2 bases, leaving 7 bases of the junction unmatched. CDR3 length: 15 residues. Germline assignment: CDR1 SQVTM and CDR2 ANQGSEA. The CDR3 DNA reads as TGCAGCGTTGAAATTGCCGGACAGGGGGTCTATGGCTACACCTTC. Protein: CSVEIAGQGVYGYTF.

The chain links TRBV5-6 to TRBJ1-2; TRBD1 is a possible D gene (5 bases). V dropped 0 bases and J dropped 2 bases, with 11 bases sitting between them. The CDR3 covers 15 residues. From germline, CDR1 is SGHDT and CDR2 YYEEEE. The CDR3 DNA reads as TGTGCCAGCAGCTTGGACGAGGGGACCAACTATGGCTACACCTTC. Amino acids: CASSLDEGTNYGYTF.

This chain links TRBV10-3 with TRBJ2-4; 7 bases line up with TRBD1. With 0 bases clipped from V and 0 bases from J, the junction kept 5 bases outside the gene matches. CDR1 ENHRY and CDR2 SYGVKD come from the germline V gene. This CDR3 has 17 amino acids. CDR3 coding DNA: TGTGCCATCAGTGAGTCAATGGGACAGCTAGCCAAAAACATTCAGTACTTC. It encodes CAISESMGQLAKNIQYF.

The chain links TRBV7-3 to TRBJ2-1; the match to TRBD2 covers 11 bases. This CDR3 spans 16 amino acids. Germline CDR1 and CDR2: SGHTA and FQGTGA. J lost 7 bases, V lost 5 bases, and 10 bases had no gene match. This CDR3 is CASSAIAGGPLNEQFF. The CDR3 coding sequence is TGTGCCAGCAGCGCGATAGCGGGAGGGCCTCTGAATGAGCAGTTCTTC.

In the case of this clone: The same CDR3 can be traced to other DNA sequences in this sample. The rearrangement uses TRBV6-1 and TRBJ1-2; D is unresolved. Trimming shortened V by 3 bases and J by 3 bases, and 5 bases separated the two germline ends. CDR1 is MNHNS and CDR2 is SASEGT in the germline V gene. CDR3 length: 12 residues. As DNA, the CDR3 is TGTGCCAGCAGTGAGGGCGACTATGGCTACACCTTC. Its translation: CASSEGDYGYTF.

The chain links TRBV6-5 to TRBJ2-7; D is tentatively TRBD1 or TRBD2 (6 bases each). V lost 7 bases and J 2 bases, leaving 12 bases between the germline ends. The length of the CDR3 is 13 residues. CDR1 and CDR2 (germline): MNHEY, SVGAGI. CDR3 in DNA: TGTGCCAGCATCGGGGGCAGCGCCTACGAGCAGTACTTC. Its translation is CASIGGSAYEQYF.

This clone was picked up one time. The chain couples TRBV4-3 to TRBJ2-7; D may be TRBD2 (6 bases). Trimming took 0 bases from V and 2 from J, leaving 17 bases between them. The V gene's germline CDR1 is LGHNA and CDR2 YSLEER. The CDR3 contains 17 residues. As DNA, the CDR3 is TGCGCCAGCAGCCAAGATTGGGCAGGGAGGTCTCCCTACGAGCAGTACTTC. It codes for CASSQDWAGRSPYEQYF.

The CDR3 bases are TGTGCCTCGCACCTTGGGGGTAATATCTATGAGCAGTTCTTC. Amino acids: CASHLGGNIYEQFF. V and J are TRBV5-6 and TRBJ2-1; perhaps D is TRBD1 or TRBD2 (5 bases each). CDR1 SGHDT and CDR2 YYEEEE come from the germline V gene. The CDR3 sequence is 14 residues long. V gave up 10 bases and J gave up 8 bases, with 22 bases separating them.

This clone appeared once. The gene calls are TRBV7-7 and TRBJ2-3; D uncertain. Germline-derived CDR1 and CDR2 are SSHAT and FNYEAQ (reference sequence). Trimming left V 0 bases short and J 4 bases short, with 5 bases between. The CDR3 consists of 13 residues. This CDR3 is CASSLASADTQYF. Here the CDR3 DNA reads TGTGCCAGCAGCTTAGCTAGTGCAGATACGCAGTATTTT.

The rearrangement links TRBV12-3 or TRBV12-4 to TRBJ1-1, with TRBD1 as a possible D gene (5 bases). The V end was cut by 8 bases, the J end by 1 base, with 11 bases between. The CDR3 extends over 13 amino acids. This chain's CDR3 is CASGRGWNTEAFF. CDR3 nucleotides: TGTGCCAGCGGTAGGGGATGGAACACTGAAGCTTTCTTT.